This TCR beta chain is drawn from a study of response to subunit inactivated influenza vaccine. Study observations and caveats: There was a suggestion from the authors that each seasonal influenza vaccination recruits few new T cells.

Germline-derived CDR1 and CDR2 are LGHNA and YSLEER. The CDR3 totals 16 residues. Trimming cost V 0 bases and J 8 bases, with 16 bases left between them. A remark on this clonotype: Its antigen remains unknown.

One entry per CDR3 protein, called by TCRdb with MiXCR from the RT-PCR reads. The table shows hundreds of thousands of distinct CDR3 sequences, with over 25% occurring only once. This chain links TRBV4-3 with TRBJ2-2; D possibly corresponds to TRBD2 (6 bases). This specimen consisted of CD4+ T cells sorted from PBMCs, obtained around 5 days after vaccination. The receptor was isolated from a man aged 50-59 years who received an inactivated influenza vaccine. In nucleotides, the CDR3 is TGCGCCAGCAGCCAAGACAGGCCCCCCGGGGGAGGGGAGCTGTTTTTT. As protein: CASSQDRPPGGGELFF.